The clone carrying this T cell receptor (beta chain) was recorded many times. This record belongs to a study of T cells in Graves' hyperthyroidism and ophthalmopathy. The V gene's germline CDR1 is SGHTS and CDR2 YDEGEE. Trimming pared 0 bases from V and 4 bases from J, leaving 17 bases between. This CDR3 region has 17 residues. From RNA transcripts, TCR beta CDR3 regions were amplified. TCR CDR3 underwent first-round RT-PCR with the HTBI primer set. TCRdb called the multiplex PCR reads again in MiXCR, with one record for every CDR3 protein. The sample has roughly 240,000 distinct CDR3 sequences, around 17% seen once; the top ten hold around 30%. Criteria for exclusion of patients were uncontrolled infection, other autoimmune disease, pregnancy or lactation.

The chain has TRBV5-8 and TRBJ2-1; D is ambiguous. The specimen was blood. This sequence originates from a young woman with Graves' ophthalmopathy. The CDR3 reads CASSLALAPTRYNEQFF. In DNA, the CDR3 is TGTGCCAGCAGCTTGGCCCTTGCTCCCACGCGGTACAATGAGCAGTTCTTC.